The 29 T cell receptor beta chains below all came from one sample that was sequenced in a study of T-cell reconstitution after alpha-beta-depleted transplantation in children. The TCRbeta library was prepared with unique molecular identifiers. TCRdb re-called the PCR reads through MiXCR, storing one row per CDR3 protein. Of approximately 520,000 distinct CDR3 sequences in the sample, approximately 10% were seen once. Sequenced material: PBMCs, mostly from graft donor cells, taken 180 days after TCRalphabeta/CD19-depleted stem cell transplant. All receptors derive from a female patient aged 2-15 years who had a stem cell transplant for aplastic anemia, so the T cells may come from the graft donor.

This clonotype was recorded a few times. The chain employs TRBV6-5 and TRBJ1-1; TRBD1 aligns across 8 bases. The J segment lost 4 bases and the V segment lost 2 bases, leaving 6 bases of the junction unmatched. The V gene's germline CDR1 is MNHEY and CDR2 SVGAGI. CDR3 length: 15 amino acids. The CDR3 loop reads CASSYPSTGGTEAFF. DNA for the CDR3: TGTGCCAGCAGTTACCCCTCTACAGGGGGCACTGAAGCTTTCTTT.

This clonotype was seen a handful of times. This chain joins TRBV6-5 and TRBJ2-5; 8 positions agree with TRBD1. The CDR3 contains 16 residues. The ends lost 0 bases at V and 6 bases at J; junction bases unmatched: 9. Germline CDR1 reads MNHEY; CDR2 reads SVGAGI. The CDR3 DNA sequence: TGTGCCAGCAGTTACTCGGAGACAGGGGCCTCGAAGACCCAGTACTTC. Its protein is CASSYSETGASKTQYF.

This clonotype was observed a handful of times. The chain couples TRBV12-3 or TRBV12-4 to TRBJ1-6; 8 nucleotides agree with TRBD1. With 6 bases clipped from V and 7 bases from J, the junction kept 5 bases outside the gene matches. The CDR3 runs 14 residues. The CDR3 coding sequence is TGTGCCAGCAGCCAGGGGGCGGGGAATTCACCCCTCCACTTT. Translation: CASSQGAGNSPLHF.

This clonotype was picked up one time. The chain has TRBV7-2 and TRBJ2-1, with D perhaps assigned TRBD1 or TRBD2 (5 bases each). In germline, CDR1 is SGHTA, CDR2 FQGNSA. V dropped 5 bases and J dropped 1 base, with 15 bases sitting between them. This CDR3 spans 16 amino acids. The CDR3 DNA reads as TGTGCCAGCAGCCGGGGTAGGGGTAGGTCCTACAATGAGCAGTTCTTC. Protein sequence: CASSRGRGRSYNEQFF.

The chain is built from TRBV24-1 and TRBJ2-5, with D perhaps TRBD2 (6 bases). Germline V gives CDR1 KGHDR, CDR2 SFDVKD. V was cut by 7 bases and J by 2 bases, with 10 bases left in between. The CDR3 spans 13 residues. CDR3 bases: TGTGCCACCAGCCTGGAGGGGCAAGAGACCCAGTACTTC. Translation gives CATSLEGQETQYF.

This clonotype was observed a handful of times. As DNA, the CDR3 is TGCGCCAGCAGCTTGGAGGACAGGGGATACAATGAGCAGTTCTTC. Its protein product is CASSLEDRGYNEQFF. The chain combines TRBV5-1 with TRBJ2-1, with 9 bases fitting TRBD1. The CDR3 spans 15 residues. From germline, CDR1 is SGHRS and CDR2 YFSETQ. The V and J ends lost 0 bases and 4 bases, in that order; junction bases with no gene match: 2.

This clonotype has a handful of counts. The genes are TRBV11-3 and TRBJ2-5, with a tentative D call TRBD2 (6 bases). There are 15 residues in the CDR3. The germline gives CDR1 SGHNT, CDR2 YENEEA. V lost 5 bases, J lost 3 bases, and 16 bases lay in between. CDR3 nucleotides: TGTGCCAGCAGCGGGGATCAGGGACTTAAAGAGACCCAGTACTTC. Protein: CASSGDQGLKETQYF.

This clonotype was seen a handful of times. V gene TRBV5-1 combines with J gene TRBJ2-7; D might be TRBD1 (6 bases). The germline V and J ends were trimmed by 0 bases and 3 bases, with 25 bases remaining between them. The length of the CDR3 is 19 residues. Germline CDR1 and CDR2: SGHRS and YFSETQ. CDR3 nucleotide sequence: TGCGCCAGCAGCTTGGACAGGGCAACGATCTCTGGAGCGATCTACGAGCAGTACGTC. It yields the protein CASSLDRATISGAIYEQYV.

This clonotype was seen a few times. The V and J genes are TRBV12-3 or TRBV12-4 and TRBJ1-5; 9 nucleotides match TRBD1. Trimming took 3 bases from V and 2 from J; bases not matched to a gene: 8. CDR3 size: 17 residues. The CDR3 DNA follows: TGTGCCAGCAGTTTTCAAGCCCGGACAGGGGGCAATCAGCCCCAGCATTTT. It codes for CASSFQARTGGNQPQHF.

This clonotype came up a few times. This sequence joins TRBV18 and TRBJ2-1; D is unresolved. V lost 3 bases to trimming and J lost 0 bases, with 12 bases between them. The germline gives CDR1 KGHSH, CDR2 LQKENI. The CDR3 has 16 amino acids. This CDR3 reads CASSPPGRSSYNEQFF. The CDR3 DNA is TGTGCCAGCTCACCGCCTGGACGTAGCTCCTACAATGAGCAGTTCTTC.

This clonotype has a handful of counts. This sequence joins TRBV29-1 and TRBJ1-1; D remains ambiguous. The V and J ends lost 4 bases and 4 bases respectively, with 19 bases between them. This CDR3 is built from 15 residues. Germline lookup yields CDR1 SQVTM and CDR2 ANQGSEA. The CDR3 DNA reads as TGCAGCGTTGTAGGGTTAGAGGATAAGTTCACTGAAGCTTTCTTT. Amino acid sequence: CSVVGLEDKFTEAFF.

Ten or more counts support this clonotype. The CDR3 DNA follows: TGTGCCAGCAGCTTTGACAGGGCGGGCGGGGAGCTGTTTTTT. It yields the protein CASSFDRAGGELFF. The genes are TRBV7-2 and TRBJ2-2; 7 nucleotides align to TRBD1. Germline loops: CDR1 SGHTA, CDR2 FQGNSA. The CDR3 extends over 14 amino acids. Trimming removed 3 bases from V and 7 bases from J; junction bases left unmatched: 5.

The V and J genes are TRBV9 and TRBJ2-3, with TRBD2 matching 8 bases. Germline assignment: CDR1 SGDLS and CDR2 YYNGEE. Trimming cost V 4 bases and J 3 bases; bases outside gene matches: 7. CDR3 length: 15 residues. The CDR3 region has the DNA TGTGCCAGCAGCCCCCGGGAGGGCTTTACAGATACGCAGTATTTT. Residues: CASSPREGFTDTQYF.

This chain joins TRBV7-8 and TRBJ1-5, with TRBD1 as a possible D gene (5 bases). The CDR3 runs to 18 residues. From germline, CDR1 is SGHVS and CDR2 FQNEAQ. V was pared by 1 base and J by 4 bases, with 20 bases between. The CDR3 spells CASSLGPGGRGPNQPQHF. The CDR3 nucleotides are TGTGCCAGCAGCTTAGGGCCGGGGGGACGGGGTCCTAATCAGCCCCAGCATTTT.

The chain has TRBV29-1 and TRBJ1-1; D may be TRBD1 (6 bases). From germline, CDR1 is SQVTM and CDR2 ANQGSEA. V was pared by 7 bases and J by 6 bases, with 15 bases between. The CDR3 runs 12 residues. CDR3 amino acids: CSARGRLAEAFF. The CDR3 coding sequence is TGCAGCGCCCGGGGGCGGCTCGCTGAAGCTTTCTTT.

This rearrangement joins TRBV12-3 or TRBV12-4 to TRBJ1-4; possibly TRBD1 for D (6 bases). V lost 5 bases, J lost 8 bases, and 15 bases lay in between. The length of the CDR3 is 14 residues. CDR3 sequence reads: CASSDQGFDEKLFF. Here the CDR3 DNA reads TGTGCCAGCAGTGACCAGGGGTTCGACGAAAAACTGTTTTTT.

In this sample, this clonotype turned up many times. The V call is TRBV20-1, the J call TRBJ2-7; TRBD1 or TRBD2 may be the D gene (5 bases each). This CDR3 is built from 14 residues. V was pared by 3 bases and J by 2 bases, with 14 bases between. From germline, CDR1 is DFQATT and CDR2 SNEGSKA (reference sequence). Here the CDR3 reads CSARRDQVTYEQYF. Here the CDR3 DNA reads TGCAGTGCTAGGAGGGACCAGGTCACCTACGAGCAGTACTTC.

Here the CDR3 DNA reads TGTGCCAGCTCAACCCTAGGCACTGAAGCTTTCTTT. Translated, it gives CASSTLGTEAFF. V gene TRBV18 combines with J gene TRBJ1-1; D is ambiguous. CDR3 length equals 12 residues. Trimming removed 5 bases at V and 4 bases at J, with 8 bases between. Germline loops: CDR1 KGHSH, CDR2 LQKENI.

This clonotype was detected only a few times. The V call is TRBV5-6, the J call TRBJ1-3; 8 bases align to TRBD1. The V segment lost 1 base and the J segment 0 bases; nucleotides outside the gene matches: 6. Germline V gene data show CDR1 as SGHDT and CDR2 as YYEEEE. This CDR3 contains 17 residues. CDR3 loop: CASSLSQGAGSGNTIYF. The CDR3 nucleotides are TGTGCCAGCAGCTTGTCCCAGGGGGCCGGCTCTGGAAACACCATATATTTT.

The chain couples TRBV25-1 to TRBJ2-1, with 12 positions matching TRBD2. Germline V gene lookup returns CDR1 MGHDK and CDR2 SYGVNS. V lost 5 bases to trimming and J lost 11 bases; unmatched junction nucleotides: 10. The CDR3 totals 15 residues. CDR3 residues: CASSPTPSGRAKQFF. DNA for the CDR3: TGTGCCAGCAGTCCAACCCCTAGCGGGAGGGCCAAGCAGTTCTTC. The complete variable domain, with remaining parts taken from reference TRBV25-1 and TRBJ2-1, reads EADIYQTPRYLVIGTGKKITLECSQTMGHDKMYWYQQDPGMELHLIHYSYGVNSTEKGDLSSESTVSRIRTEHFPLTLESARPSHTSQYLCASSPTPSGRAKQFFGPGTRLTVL.

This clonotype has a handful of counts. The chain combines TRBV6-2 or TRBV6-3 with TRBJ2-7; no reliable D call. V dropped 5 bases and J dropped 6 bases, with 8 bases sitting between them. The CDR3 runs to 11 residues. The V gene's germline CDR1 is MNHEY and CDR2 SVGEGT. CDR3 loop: CASSQTVEQYF. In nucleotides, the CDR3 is TGTGCCAGCAGTCAAACAGTCGAGCAGTACTTC.

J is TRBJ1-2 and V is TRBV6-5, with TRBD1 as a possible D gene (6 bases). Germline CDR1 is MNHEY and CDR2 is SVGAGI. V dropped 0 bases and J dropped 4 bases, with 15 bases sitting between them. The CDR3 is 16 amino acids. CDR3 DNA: TGTGCCAGCAGTTACTCGTTTTTGAGGGGGACCTATGGCTACACCTTC. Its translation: CASSYSFLRGTYGYTF.

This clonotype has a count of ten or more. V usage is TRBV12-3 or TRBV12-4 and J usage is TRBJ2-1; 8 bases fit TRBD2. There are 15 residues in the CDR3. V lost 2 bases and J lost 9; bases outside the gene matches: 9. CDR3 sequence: CASSLRAGVSGEQFF. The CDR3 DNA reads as TGTGCCAGCAGTTTAAGAGCGGGAGTTTCGGGTGAGCAGTTCTTC.

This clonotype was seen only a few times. The CDR3 nucleotides read TGCAGCGTTGAGCTCTCCTGGGCCGGGGAGCTGTTTTTT. This translates into CSVELSWAGELFF. The chain is built from TRBV29-1 and TRBJ2-2; D call uncertain. CDR3 length equals 13 residues. Germline lookup yields CDR1 SQVTM and CDR2 ANQGSEA. V was cut by 3 bases and J by 6 bases, with 11 bases left in between.

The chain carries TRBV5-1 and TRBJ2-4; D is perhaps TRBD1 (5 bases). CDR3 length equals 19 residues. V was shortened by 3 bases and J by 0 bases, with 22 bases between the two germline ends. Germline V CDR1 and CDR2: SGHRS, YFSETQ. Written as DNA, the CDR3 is TGCGCCAGCAGCTATATCGGGCAGGGAATTAACTTAGCCAAAAACATTCAGTACTTC. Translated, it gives CASSYIGQGINLAKNIQYF.

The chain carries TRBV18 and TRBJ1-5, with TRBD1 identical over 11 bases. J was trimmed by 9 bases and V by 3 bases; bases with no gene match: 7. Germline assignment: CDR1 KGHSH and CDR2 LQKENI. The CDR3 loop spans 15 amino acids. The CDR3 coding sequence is TGTGCCAGCTCACCCGGACAGGGGGCAATGTGGCCCCAGCATTTT. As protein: CASSPGQGAMWPQHF.

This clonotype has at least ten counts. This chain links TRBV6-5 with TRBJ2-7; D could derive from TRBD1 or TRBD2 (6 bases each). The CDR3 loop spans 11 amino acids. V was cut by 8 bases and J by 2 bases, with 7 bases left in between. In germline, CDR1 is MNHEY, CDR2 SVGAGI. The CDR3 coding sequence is TGTGCCAGCGGGGGGCCCTACGAGCAGTACTTC. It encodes CASGGPYEQYF.

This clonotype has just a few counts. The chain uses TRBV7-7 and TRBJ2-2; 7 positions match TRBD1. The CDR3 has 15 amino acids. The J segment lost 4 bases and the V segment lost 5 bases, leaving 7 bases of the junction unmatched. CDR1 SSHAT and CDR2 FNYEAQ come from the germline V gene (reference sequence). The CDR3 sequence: CASSLRQGPTGELFF. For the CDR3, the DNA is TGTGCCAGCAGCCTAAGACAGGGACCCACCGGGGAGCTGTTTTTT.

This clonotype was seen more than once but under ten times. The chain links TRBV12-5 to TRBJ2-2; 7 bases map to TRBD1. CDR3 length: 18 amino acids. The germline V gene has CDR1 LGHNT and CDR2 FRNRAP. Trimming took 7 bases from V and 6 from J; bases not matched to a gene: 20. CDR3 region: CASALTRTGENTAGELFF. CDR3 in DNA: TGTGCTAGTGCCCTGACAAGAACAGGGGAGAACACGGCCGGGGAGCTGTTTTTT.